A single sample gave rise to the 27 T cell receptor beta chains below, sequenced in a study of regulatory T cells in long-lasting Graves disease. The time point is: persistent/refractory GD, antithyroid drugs over 5 years with positive TRAb. Preparation of the TCR library used RNA extracted from PBMCs. Assembly of TCR beta libraries relied on iRepertoire HTBI primers together with Arm-PCR of CDR3 regions. TCRdb passed the multiplex PCR reads through MiXCR, listing each CDR3 protein once. The profile shows 600,000 to 850,000 distinct CDR3 sequences, approximately 29% of them singletons. The sequencing here drew on peripheral blood mononuclear cells (PBMCs), taken when the disease was refractory, from a patient treated with antithyroid drugs. The receptors shown here come from a female donor with Graves disease.

This clonotype was counted between two and nine times. V and J are TRBV2 and TRBJ2-4; no clear D gene. The V end lost 4 bases, the J end lost 8 bases, and 9 bases lay between the germline ends. The CDR3 runs to 12 residues. The germline CDR1 and CDR2 sequences are SNHLY and FYNNEI. The CDR3 sequence is CASSVVLDIQYF. DNA of the CDR3: TGTGCCAGCAGTGTAGTGTTGGACATTCAGTACTTC.

This chain links TRBV7-2 with TRBJ1-6, with no clear D. The germline V gene has CDR1 SGHTA and CDR2 FQGNSA. Trimming shortened V by 6 bases and J by 7 bases, and 13 bases separated the two germline ends. The CDR3 extends over 14 amino acids. CDR3 in DNA: TGTGCCAGCAGTGATTATACGGGGAATTCACCCCTCCACTTT. Translating it yields CASSDYTGNSPLHF. Combining the CDR3 with reference TRBV7-2 and TRBJ1-6 gives the whole variable domain GAGVSQSPSNKVTEKGKDVELRCDPISGHTALYWYRQSLGQGLEFLIYFQGNSAPDKSGLPSDRFSAERTGGSVSTLTIQRTQQEDSAVYLCASSDYTGNSPLHFGNGTRLTVT.

The J gene is TRBJ2-7, the V gene TRBV30; D may correspond to TRBD1 or TRBD2 (6 bases each). Per the germline V gene, CDR1 is GTSNPN and CDR2 is SVGIG (reference sequence). Trimming took off 0 bases at V and 7 bases at J, with 19 bases between the two ends. The CDR3 consists of 15 residues. The chain's CDR3 is CAWSVGGRGLREQYF. DNA for the CDR3: TGTGCCTGGAGTGTTGGGGGGCGCGGGTTGCGGGAGCAGTACTTC.

In this sample, this clonotype turned up many times. The chain recombines TRBV15 with TRBJ1-5; tentatively, D is TRBD1 (6 bases). V dropped 2 bases and J dropped 1 base, with 12 bases sitting between them. Per the germline V gene, CDR1 is LNHNV and CDR2 is YYDKDF (reference sequence). The CDR3 loop spans 16 amino acids. CDR3 DNA sequence: TGTGCCACCAGCAGACCAGGGGACTGGAGCAATCAGCCCCAGCATTTT. Its protein product is CATSRPGDWSNQPQHF.

The gene calls are TRBV7-6 and TRBJ2-7; 12 bases are a match to TRBD2. The J segment lost 2 bases and the V segment lost 5 bases, leaving 13 bases of the junction unmatched. Germline V CDR1 and CDR2: SGHVS, FNYEAQ. The CDR3 runs 18 residues. CDR3 loop: CASSEHPPTSGRAYEQYF. The CDR3 coding sequence is TGTGCCAGCAGCGAACACCCACCGACTAGCGGGAGAGCCTACGAGCAGTACTTC.

The chain uses TRBV19 and TRBJ1-1, with 7 bases identical to TRBD1. The length of the CDR3 is 15 residues. The ends lost 4 bases at V and 2 bases at J; junction bases unmatched: 7. Germline CDR1 and CDR2: LNHDA and SQIVND (reference sequence). The CDR3 here is CASSTLGGGNTEAFF. The CDR3, as DNA: TGTGCCAGTAGTACCCTTGGAGGGGGCAACACTGAAGCTTTCTTT.

The V call is TRBV28, the J call TRBJ1-6, with D possibly matching TRBD1 (5 bases). The V end was cut by 7 bases, the J end by 2 bases, with 12 bases between. The CDR3 sequence is 15 residues long. Germline V gene data show CDR1 as MDHEN and CDR2 as SYDVKM. The CDR3 coding sequence is TGTGCCAGCATGGAGCGAGGGGCCTATAATTCACCCCTCCACTTT. This sequence encodes CASMERGAYNSPLHF.

This clonotype was counted ten times or more. This chain uses TRBV6-1 with TRBJ1-2; D ambiguous. Trimming pared 6 bases from V and 8 bases from J, leaving 19 bases between. The germline CDR1 and CDR2 sequences are MNHNS and SASEGT. The CDR3 covers 14 residues. Here the CDR3 DNA reads TGTGCCAGCAGGAACTTCCAGGCTTCGGGAGGCTACACCTTC. Protein: CASRNFQASGGYTF.

This clonotype was counted only a few times. The chain combines TRBV6-5 with TRBJ2-2; possibly TRBD1 for D (6 bases). V lost 0 bases, J lost 4 bases, and 12 bases lay in between. Germline CDR1 reads MNHEY; CDR2 reads SVGAGI. This CDR3 comprises 16 residues. The CDR3 loop is CASSYSADRSTGELFF. In nucleotides, the CDR3 is TGTGCCAGCAGTTACTCCGCCGACAGGTCCACCGGGGAGCTGTTTTTT.

This clonotype was counted between two and nine times. The chain is built from TRBV29-1 and TRBJ2-7, with 11 bases aligning to TRBD2. The CDR3 has 15 residues. Germline loops: CDR1 SQVTM, CDR2 ANQGSEA. Trimming cost V 6 bases and J 3 bases; bases outside gene matches: 10. In DNA form, the CDR3 reads TGCAGCGTCGTACTCGGGACTAGCGGAAACTACGAGCAGTACTTC. Protein: CSVVLGTSGNYEQYF.

This clonotype was detected only a few times. The chain joins TRBV20-1 to TRBJ2-5; TRBD2 agrees at 7 bases. Per the germline V gene, CDR1 is DFQATT and CDR2 is SNEGSKA (reference sequence). The CDR3 contains 14 residues. Trimming removed 4 bases from V and 4 bases from J; junction bases left unmatched: 9. CDR3: CSAKAGDSAETQYF. Written as DNA, the CDR3 is TGCAGTGCTAAGGCGGGAGATTCAGCAGAGACCCAGTACTTC.

This clonotype has just a few counts. The CDR3 spells CASMSEAVNTEAFF. In DNA form, the CDR3 reads TGTGCCAGTATGTCTGAGGCGGTCAACACTGAAGCTTTCTTT. The rearrangement joins TRBV19 to TRBJ1-1; D unresolved. The CDR3 is 14 amino acids. CDR1 and CDR2 (germline): LNHDA, SQIVND (reference sequence). V was cut by 7 bases and J by 2 bases, with 14 bases left in between.

This clonotype was detected a few times. The V gene is TRBV12-5, the J gene TRBJ2-7, with D unclear. V shed 10 bases and J shed 2 bases, with 18 bases lying between them. In germline, CDR1 is LGHNT, CDR2 FRNRAP. CDR3 length equals 14 residues. The CDR3 region has the DNA TGTGCTACCCCAAGGAGCATCCGCCCCTACGAGCAGTACTTC. Its translation is CATPRSIRPYEQYF.

The chain uses TRBV28 and TRBJ1-5; the D gene is possibly TRBD1 (6 bases). CDR1 and CDR2 (germline): MDHEN, SYDVKM. The CDR3 has 16 residues. The V end was cut by 3 bases, the J end by 4 bases, with 16 bases between. The CDR3, as DNA: TGTGCCAGCAGTTTTTACCGGGGGGCTGAGAATCAGCCCCAGCATTTT. This encodes CASSFYRGAENQPQHF.

This clonotype was detected ten times or more. V usage is TRBV28 and J usage is TRBJ1-1; D unresolved. The CDR3 length is 15 residues. The germline V and J ends were trimmed by 3 bases and 0 bases, with 11 bases remaining between them. Germline CDR1 MDHEN, CDR2 SYDVKM. The CDR3 loop is CASSLGWRMNTEAFF. Written as DNA, the CDR3 is TGTGCCAGCAGTTTGGGCTGGCGCATGAACACTGAAGCTTTCTTT.

This clonotype was detected only a few times. The chain has TRBV12-3 or TRBV12-4 and TRBJ2-4, with D tentatively TRBD1 or TRBD2 (5 bases each). The CDR3 extends over 11 amino acids. V was clipped by 2 bases and J by 12 bases, with 8 bases between them. The CDR3 bases are TGTGCCAGCAGTTTAAAGGGACGTCAGTACTTC. It translates to CASSLKGRQYF.

In its sample, this clonotype was seen a few times. The CDR3 loop reads CSARVSGSETQYF. DNA for the CDR3: TGCAGTGCCCGAGTTAGCGGGTCCGAGACCCAGTACTTC. The J gene is TRBJ2-5, the V gene TRBV20-1, with 7 bases fitting TRBD2. After removal of 6 bases from V and 5 bases from J, the junction contained 9 bases not matched to a gene. Germline CDR1 reads DFQATT; CDR2 reads SNEGSKA (reference sequence). The CDR3 runs 13 residues.

This rearrangement joins TRBV19 to TRBJ2-6; D gene ambiguous. Germline V gene sequence: CDR1 LNHDA, CDR2 SQIVND (reference sequence). Deletions cut 1 base from V and 0 bases from J, with 7 bases between. This CDR3 comprises 16 residues. CDR3 in DNA: TGTGCCAGTAGTATAGGTCCAGGCTCTGGGGCCAACGTCCTGACTTTC. It specifies CASSIGPGSGANVLTF.

As for this clonotype: Just one base apart from a much larger clone, this may be a read error. The conserved phenylalanine or tryptophan is not found at the CDR3 terminus, so this likely reflects a read error. This chain joins TRBV2 and TRBJ1-4; D gene ambiguous. The V end lost 1 base, the J end lost 0 bases, and 6 bases lay between the germline ends. CDR1 and CDR2 from the germline V gene are SNHLY and FYNNEI. This CDR3 contains 15 residues. Here the CDR3 reads CASSEGIATNEKLFL. The DNA of the CDR3 is TGTGCCAGCAGTGAAGGGATCGCAACTAATGAAAAACTGTTTCTT.

This clonotype was counted a few times. This chain uses TRBV28 with TRBJ2-2; 12 bases are a match to TRBD1. V was pared by 6 bases and J by 10 bases, with 9 bases of the junction left unmatched. The CDR3 spans 15 residues. Germline loops: CDR1 MDHEN, CDR2 SYDVKM. CDR3 bases: TGTGCCAGCAGCCCCCGGGGACAGGGGGCAAAGGAGCTGTTTTTT. Translated: CASSPRGQGAKELFF. Looking up the rest from reference TRBV28 and TRBJ2-2 gives the full variable domain: DVKVTQSSRYLVKRTGEKVFLECVQDMDHENMFWYRQDPGLGLRLIYFSYDVKMKEKGDIPEGYSVSREKKERFSLILESASTNQTSMYLCASSPRGQGAKELFFGEGSRLTVL.

The chain employs TRBV10-2 and TRBJ2-3; D is perhaps TRBD2 (5 bases). CDR1 is WSHSY, CDR2 SAAADI, per germline. The CDR3 extends over 17 amino acids. Trimming pared 7 bases from V and 5 bases from J, leaving 25 bases between. CDR3 loop: CASTRELVMMLEDTQYF. Written as DNA, the CDR3 is TGCGCCAGCACCCGAGAACTAGTGATGATGTTAGAAGATACGCAGTATTTT.

The gene calls are TRBV29-1 and TRBJ1-2; D is uncertain. The CDR3 is 16 residues long. Trimming left V 7 bases short and J 8 bases short, with 29 bases between. The germline CDR1 and CDR2 sequences are SQVTM and ANQGSEA. CDR3 amino acids: CSAPPPLAPGVDGYTF. CDR3 sequence (DNA): TGCAGCGCCCCCCCCCCGTTGGCGCCTGGGGTCGACGGCTACACCTTC.

This clonotype was counted many times. The chain's CDR3 is CASSPQGGGNTIYF. In DNA form, the CDR3 reads TGTGCCAGCAGTCCACAGGGTGGGGGAAACACCATATATTTT. The chain joins TRBV28 to TRBJ1-3; a possible D gene is TRBD1 (6 bases). This CDR3 spans 14 amino acids. The germline gives CDR1 MDHEN, CDR2 SYDVKM. V lost 5 bases to trimming and J lost 4 bases, with 12 bases between them.

This chain uses TRBV27 with TRBJ1-1; D possibly corresponds to TRBD1 (6 bases). Trimming pared 2 bases from V and 4 bases from J, leaving 11 bases between. The CDR3 sequence is 14 residues long. CDR1 and CDR2 from the germline V gene are MNHEY and SMNVEV (reference sequence). Here the CDR3 DNA reads TGTGCCAGCAGTTTACTCACAGGGACCACTGAAGCTTTCTTT. This codes for CASSLLTGTTEAFF.

This chain uses TRBV30 with TRBJ1-2; D gene ambiguous. The CDR3 runs to 13 residues. V dropped 4 bases and J dropped 5 bases, with 14 bases sitting between them. Germline values: CDR1 GTSNPN, CDR2 SVGIG (reference sequence). The CDR3 reads CAWTPGAPYGYTF. The CDR3 nucleotides read TGTGCCTGGACCCCAGGAGCCCCTTATGGCTACACCTTC.

This chain uses TRBV19 with TRBJ1-1; 8 bases map to TRBD1. Germline values: CDR1 LNHDA, CDR2 SQIVND (reference sequence). V shed 6 bases and J 2 bases; nucleotides not matched to a gene: 5. The CDR3 contains 14 residues. This chain's CDR3 is CASSPTGDNTEAFF. The CDR3 nucleotides are TGTGCCAGTAGCCCGACAGGGGATAACACTGAAGCTTTCTTT.

Comments on this clonotype: A read error may be the cause here, since a much bigger clone is one base away. The chain joins TRBV2 to TRBJ2-7; D unclear. V lost 11 bases, J lost 7 bases, and 18 bases lay in between. This CDR3 has 12 residues. Germline V gene sequence: CDR1 SNHLY, CDR2 FYNNEI. CDR3 amino acids: CAGGRPAREQYF. CDR3 DNA sequence: TGTGCCGGCGGACGGCCGGCCCGTGAGCAGTACTTC.